Listed here are 24 T cell receptor beta chains from one sample, sequenced in a study of tumor and adjacent non-tumor tissue in lung cancer. No cell sorting was done before RNA was extracted from the tissue. The normal lung tissue was taken more than 3 cm from the tumor edge. Three rounds of nested PCR, following a modified ARM-PCR protocol, produced the TCRbeta library. TCRdb analysed the multiplex PCR reads with MiXCR anew, one entry per CDR3 protein. Among 90,000 to 100,000 distinct CDR3 sequences listed, 80% were seen once. The sample was distant non-tumor lung tissue. The receptors here all came from a man aged 60 to 75 with small cell lung cancer.

Comments on this clonotype: Possible read error: a much larger clone is one base away. Since no conserved phenylalanine or tryptophan closes the CDR3, a read error is the likely cause. The CDR3 protein is CSARGGRGYEQFL. The CDR3 region has the DNA TGCAGTGCTAGGGGCGGGAGGGGGTATGAGCAGTTCCTC. The chain has TRBV20-1 and TRBJ2-1, with 9 bases matching TRBD2. Germline V gene sequence: CDR1 DFQATT, CDR2 SNEGSKA (reference sequence). V dropped 3 bases and J dropped 8; count of bases not matched to a gene: 5. The CDR3 consists of 13 residues.

The chain carries TRBV4-1 and TRBJ2-7, with 7 bases matching TRBD1. CDR1 and CDR2 from the germline V gene are MGHRA and YSYEKL. CDR3 length: 12 residues. The CDR3 is CASSQRGGEQYV. The CDR3 DNA sequence: TGCGCCAGCAGCCAAAGAGGGGGCGAGCAATACGTC.

Concerning this clonotype: The junction differs from germline at one of its ends, possibly a read error. CDR3 nucleotides: TGTGCCAACAGTTCATTACAGGGGGCAGTGAGAGAGATCCAGTACTTC. It yields the protein CANSSLQGAVREIQYF. The genes are TRBV6-1 and TRBJ2-5, with TRBD1 matching over 9 bases. This CDR3 has 16 amino acids. The germline CDR1 and CDR2 sequences are MNHNS and SASEGT.

In the case of this clonotype: An end of the junction does not agree with germline; a read error may underlie this. The chain joins TRBV6-5 to TRBJ2-5; TRBD1 matches at 12 bases. CDR1 MNHEY and CDR2 SVGAGI come from the germline V gene. The CDR3 extends over 16 amino acids. The CDR3: CASTYTGTGGAETQYF. Here the CDR3 DNA reads TGTGCCAGCACTTATACCGGGACAGGGGGCGCGGAGACCCAGTATTTC.

The chain links TRBV7-9 to TRBJ2-7, with D maybe TRBD1 (6 bases). The CDR3 consists of 15 residues. Per the germline V gene, CDR1 is SEHNR and CDR2 is FQNEAQ (reference sequence). V was clipped by 9 bases and J by 5 bases, with 23 bases between them. The DNA of the CDR3 is TGTGCCAGTCAACCACAGGGAAAGGGCTTCGACGAGCAGTACGTC. Its protein product is CASQPQGKGFDEQYV.

About this clonotype itself: A read error may account for a junction end that differs from germline. The rearrangement links TRBV4-1 to TRBJ2-2; 7 nucleotides line up with TRBD1. This CDR3 has 15 amino acids. CDR1 and CDR2 from the germline V gene are MGHRA and YSYEKL. CDR3 nucleotides: TGCGCCAGCGGCAGCAGGGGGACCTATACCGGGGAACTGTTTTTT. It encodes CASGSRGTYTGELFF.

As to this clonotype: Sequence at one end of the junction differs from germline and may be a read error. The gene calls are TRBV11-1 and TRBJ2-1; D is perhaps TRBD2 (5 bases). The CDR3 extends over 14 amino acids. Germline-derived CDR1 and CDR2 are SGHAT and FQDESV (reference sequence). The CDR3: CPSSLREGLNEQFF. For the CDR3, the DNA is TGTCCCAGCAGCTTGCGAGAGGGCCTCAATGAGCAGTTCTTC.

This clonotype was counted many times. The chain carries TRBV6-5 and TRBJ1-2, with a possible D match to TRBD1 (6 bases). The germline V gene has CDR1 MNHEY and CDR2 SVGAGI. Trimming cost V 5 bases and J 4 bases, with 14 bases left between them. The CDR3 covers 14 residues. CDR3 bases: TGTGCCAGCAGTGACCCGGGACATACCTATGGCTACACCTTC. This codes for CASSDPGHTYGYTF.

This chain links TRBV14 with TRBJ1-2, with D possibly being TRBD1 (5 bases). In germline, CDR1 is SGHDN, CDR2 FVKESK. The CDR3 runs to 13 residues. Trimming took off 4 bases at V and 11 bases at J, with 17 bases between the two ends. The CDR3 DNA sequence: TGTGCCAGCAGCCTAGGGGCAGGGCCGGGATACACCTTC. It translates to CASSLGAGPGYTF. The variable domain in full, with the rest retrieved from reference TRBV14 and TRBJ1-2, is EAGVTQFPSHSVIEKGQTVTLRCDPISGHDNLYWYRRVMGKEIKFLLHFVKESKQDESGMPNNRFLAERTGGTYSTLKVQPAELEDSGVYFCASSLGAGPGYTFGSGTRLTVV.

For this clonotype: A clone one base away is much larger, so this may be a read error. The gene calls are TRBV28 and TRBJ2-5, with 8 bases that match TRBD1. This CDR3 region has 14 residues. Germline V CDR1 and CDR2: MDHEN, SYDVKM. CDR3 in amino acids: CTSSSPGGSKTQYF. In DNA, the CDR3 is TGTACCAGCAGTAGCCCAGGGGGCTCGAAGACCCAGTACTTC.

Turning to this clonotype: A single base separates this from a much larger clone, so it may be a read error. The V call is TRBV7-9, the J call TRBJ2-7; D is undetermined. Germline CDR1 and CDR2: SEHNR and FQNEAQ (reference sequence). V was shortened by 4 bases and J by 4 bases, with 11 bases between the two germline ends. The CDR3 is 13 amino acids. The CDR3 DNA sequence: TGTGCCAGCAGCTCCTTAAACAGTTACGAGCAGTACTTC. This sequence encodes CASSSLNSYEQYF.

This clonotype was counted a single time. One end of the junction does not line up with germline, which may come from a read error. V is TRBV6-5 and J is TRBJ1-2; 7 bases align to TRBD1. The CDR3 loop spans 14 amino acids. The germline V gene has CDR1 MNHEY and CDR2 SVGAGI. The CDR3 nucleotides read TGTGCCAGTAGTTCGGCAGGGGACAGATATGGCTACACCTTC. Protein product: CASSSAGDRYGYTF.

As to this clonotype: An end of the junction does not agree with germline; a read error may underlie this. J is TRBJ1-3 and V is TRBV6-5; D possibly corresponds to TRBD1 (5 bases). CDR3 length equals 15 residues. Germline V CDR1 and CDR2: MNHEY, SVGAGI. The CDR3 bases are TGTGCCAGCACCAGCACGGGACCCTCTGGAGACACCATTTATTTT. The encoded protein is CASTSTGPSGDTIYF.

This rearrangement joins TRBV12-3 or TRBV12-4 to TRBJ2-7; 16 nucleotides line up with TRBD2. The trim removed 6 bases at V and 13 bases at J, leaving 12 bases unmatched. The CDR3 runs to 15 residues. The CDR3 nucleotides are TGTGCCAGCAGCACGGGACTAGCGGGAGGGAGCAATCAATACTTC. It yields the protein CASSTGLAGGSNQYF.

This clonotype was seen a handful of times. This sequence joins TRBV15 and TRBJ2-5, with 8 bases identical to TRBD2. Unmatched junction bases numbered 7, after V lost 0 bases and J lost 4 bases. The CDR3 spans 16 residues. Germline V gene data show CDR1 as LNHNV and CDR2 as YYDKDF (reference sequence). CDR3 coding DNA: TGTGCCACCAGCAGAGACAATAGCGGGAACGGAGAGACCCAGTACTTC. Residues: CATSRDNSGNGETQYF. The whole variable domain, filled in from reference TRBV15 and TRBJ2-5, reads DAMVIQNPRYQVTQFGKPVTLSCSQTLNHNVMYWYQQKSSQAPKLLFHYYDKDFNNEADTPDNFQSRRPNTSFCFLDIRSPGLGDTAMYLCATSRDNSGNGETQYFGPGTRLLVL.

Comments on this clonotype: Without the conserved terminal phenylalanine or tryptophan, this CDR3 likely stems from a read error. The chain links TRBV20-1 to TRBJ2-1; maybe TRBD2 (5 bases). The CDR3 is 14 residues long. Germline assignment: CDR1 DFQATT and CDR2 SNEGSKA (reference sequence). Trimming pared 6 bases from V and 10 bases from J, leaving 22 bases between. In nucleotides, the CDR3 is TGCAGTGCCACCCGTACTAGGGTGGGCAACGAGCAGTTCATC. This codes for CSATRTRVGNEQFI.

Comments on this clonotype: A much larger clone lies one base from this, so it may be a read error. The chain links TRBV28 to TRBJ2-4; weak D call: TRBD2 (6 bases). V was clipped by 4 bases and J by 6 bases, with 16 bases between them. Germline CDR1 and CDR2: MDHEN and SYDVKM. The CDR3 sequence is 15 residues long. The CDR3 is CASSSPRGGINIQYF. For the CDR3, the DNA is TGTGCCAGCAGTTCCCCAAGGGGCGGGATAAACATTCAGTACTTC.

Comments on this clonotype: This may be a read error, as it is one base from a much larger clone. The chain carries TRBV28 and TRBJ2-1; D possibly corresponds to TRBD2 (7 bases). The CDR3 has 14 residues. CDR1 is MDHEN and CDR2 is SYDVKM in the germline V gene. CDR3 DNA: TGTGTCAGCAGTCCCGGGGGGACAAACAATGAGCAGTTCTTC. It is translated as CVSSPGGTNNEQFF.

This clonotype was recorded at least ten times. The V and J genes are TRBV5-1 and TRBJ2-5, with D perhaps TRBD2 (7 bases). The V end was cut by 5 bases, the J end by 5 bases, with 13 bases between. The CDR3 length is 13 residues. Germline V gives CDR1 SGHRS, CDR2 YFSETQ. The CDR3 DNA is TGCGCCAGCAGTTCCAGGGGAGGGGAGACCCAGTACTTC. Protein: CASSSRGGETQYF.

The V call is TRBV7-8, the J call TRBJ2-2; TRBD2 is a possible D gene (5 bases). The V gene lost 9 bases and the J gene lost 5 bases, with 19 bases spanning the gap. Germline loops: CDR1 SGHVS, CDR2 FQNEAQ. The CDR3 spans 15 residues. CDR3 nucleotides: TGTGCCAGGAACCACGGGCCCCGGAGGACCGGGGAGCTGTTTTTT. Protein product: CARNHGPRRTGELFF.

In this sample, this clonotype turned up a few times. V is TRBV19 and J is TRBJ2-1; 8 bases line up with TRBD1. The CDR3 contains 15 residues. After removal of 8 bases from V and 1 base from J, the junction contained 7 bases not matched to a gene. The germline V gene encodes CDR1 LNHDA and CDR2 SQIVND (reference sequence). Written as DNA, the CDR3 is TGTGCCAGTTCCCCGCGGGACAGGTCCTACAATGAGCAGTTCTTC. As protein: CASSPRDRSYNEQFF.

This clonotype was counted ten times or more. V is TRBV13 and J is TRBJ2-3; D assignment may be TRBD1 or TRBD2 (6 bases each). There are 15 residues in the CDR3. Germline V gene sequence: CDR1 PRHDT, CDR2 FYEKMQ (reference sequence). V was clipped by 8 bases and J by 0 bases, with 15 bases between them. Here the CDR3 reads CASHLRGVSTDTQYF. CDR3 nucleotides: TGTGCCAGCCATTTAAGGGGGGTGAGCACAGATACGCAGTATTTT.

Regarding this clonotype: This clone may be a read error of a much larger clone one base away. The chain couples TRBV5-1 to TRBJ2-7; weak D call: TRBD2 (6 bases). The CDR3 contains 14 residues. CDR1 SGHRS and CDR2 YFSETQ come from the germline V gene. CDR3 nucleotides: TGCGGCAGCAGGGCCGGGGGACCTCCCTACGAGCAGTACTTC. Its translation is CGSRAGGPPYEQYF.

This clonotype is categorized as medium-sized. The V call is TRBV29-1, the J call TRBJ2-1, with 8 bases fitting TRBD2. The CDR3 covers 13 residues. With 6 bases clipped from V and 5 bases from J, the junction kept 6 bases outside the gene matches. In germline, CDR1 is SQVTM, CDR2 ANQGSEA. The CDR3, as DNA: TGCAGCGTACCCCCGGGAGGGGACAATGAGCAGTTCTTC. As protein: CSVPPGGDNEQFF.